The clone carrying this TCR beta chain came up many times. Its target is unknown. From germline, CDR1 is LGHNA and CDR2 YSLEER. J was trimmed by 5 bases and V by 2 bases; bases with no gene match: 9. The CDR3 is 15 residues long. The data stem from a study of blood T cells in healthy people across ages. Findings of the study overall: A strong correlation was found between TCR beta diversity and the percentage of naive T cells.

The authors drew about 9.9 milliliters of peripheral blood from each donor. Total RNA was isolated from each sample in quantities of at least 5 micrograms. A second PCR, run for roughly 7 to 11 cycles, used a sample-barcoded 5' primer plus a J-beta primer mix. All cDNA molecules were each tagged by a template-switch adaptor with 12 random nucleotides. Each CDR3 protein gets one entry after TCRdb re-called the 5' RACE reads with MiXCR. The table shows 1.5 million to 2 million distinct CDR3 sequences, with about 30% occurring only once. The rearrangement links TRBV4-3 to TRBJ2-7, with TRBD2 identical over 7 bases. Sequenced sample: blood. This sequence originates from a woman aged 25 to 45 in good health. CDR3 in DNA: TGCGCCAGCAGCCAAAGTGAGGGAGGGCACGACGAGCAGTACTTC. Translated, it gives CASSQSEGGHDEQYF.